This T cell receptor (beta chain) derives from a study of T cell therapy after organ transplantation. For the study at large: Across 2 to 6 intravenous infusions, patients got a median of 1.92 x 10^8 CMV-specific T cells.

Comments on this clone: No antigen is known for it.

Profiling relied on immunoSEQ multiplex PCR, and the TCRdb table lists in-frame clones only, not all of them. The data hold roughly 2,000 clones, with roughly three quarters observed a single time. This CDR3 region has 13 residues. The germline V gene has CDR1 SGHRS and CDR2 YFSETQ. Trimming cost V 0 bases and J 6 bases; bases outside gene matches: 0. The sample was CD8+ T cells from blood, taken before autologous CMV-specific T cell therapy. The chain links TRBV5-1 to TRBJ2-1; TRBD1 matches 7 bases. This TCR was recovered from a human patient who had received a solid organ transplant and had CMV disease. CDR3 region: CASSLDRGNEQFF. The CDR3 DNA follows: TGCGCCAGCAGCTTGGACAGGGGCAATGAGCAGTTCTTC.